Below, 23 T cell receptor beta chains from the same sample are listed, as sequenced in a study of blood T cell repertoires in COVID-19. Sequencing used immunoSEQ multiplex PCR; TCRdb keeps in-frame clones, though not all of them. The sample lists about 190,000 clones; approximately 90% were seen once. Material for sequencing was peripheral blood. These receptor sequences come from a human donor in a cohort sampled during active COVID-19.

V gene TRBV2 combines with J gene TRBJ2-3; TRBD2 agrees at 7 bases. The germline CDR1 and CDR2 sequences are SNHLY and FYNNEI. The CDR3 covers 16 residues. The ends lost 6 bases at V and 2 bases at J; junction bases unmatched: 11. The CDR3 region has the DNA TGTGCCAGCAGGTCGTCTACTAGCGCGTACACAGATACGCAGTATTTT. Residues: CASRSSTSAYTDTQYF.

V gene TRBV7-9 combines with J gene TRBJ1-4, with 8 bases fitting TRBD1. This CDR3 region has 16 residues. The germline gives CDR1 SEHNR, CDR2 FQNEAQ (reference sequence). V trimming: 5 bases; J trimming: 0 bases; junction bases outside the gene matches: 5. This CDR3 is CASSEGQVATNEKLFF. CDR3 sequence (DNA): TGTGCCAGCAGCGAGGGACAGGTAGCAACTAATGAAAAACTGTTTTTT.

The chain carries TRBV5-6 and TRBJ2-7; a weak D match, TRBD1 (6 bases). Germline CDR1 reads SGHDT; CDR2 reads YYEEEE. This CDR3 comprises 15 residues. The V end lost 1 base, the J end lost 3 bases, and 14 bases lay between the germline ends. As DNA, the CDR3 is TGTGCCAGCAGCTTGTGGTCCCGACAGGACTACGAGCAGTACTTC. It yields the protein CASSLWSRQDYEQYF.

The rearrangement uses TRBV19 and TRBJ1-1; D gene ambiguous. Germline assignment: CDR1 LNHDA and CDR2 SQIVND (reference sequence). The V end lost 3 bases, the J end lost 6 bases, and 8 bases lay between the germline ends. The CDR3 is 12 residues long. The CDR3 DNA sequence: TGTGCCAGTAGTATGGGAGGGCCTGAAGCTTTCTTT. Residues: CASSMGGPEAFF.

V gene TRBV7-2 combines with J gene TRBJ1-5; 12 nucleotides match TRBD1. Losses at the gene ends were 5 bases for V and 2 bases for J; bases not matched to a gene: 13. The CDR3 has 19 residues. Germline assignment: CDR1 SGHTA and CDR2 FQGNSA. The CDR3 loop reads CASSRTGTGGAFGNQPQHF. The CDR3 nucleotides are TGTGCCAGCAGCCGGACCGGGACAGGGGGCGCGTTTGGCAATCAGCCCCAGCATTTT.

The table lists this clone with a few counts. V gene TRBV5-1 combines with J gene TRBJ2-1; perhaps TRBD2 as D (6 bases). The germline V and J ends were trimmed by 1 base and 10 bases, with 12 bases remaining between them. Germline V CDR1 and CDR2: SGHRS, YFSETQ. The CDR3 runs 13 residues. The CDR3 DNA reads as TGCGCCAGCAGCTTGATATTGGGAGGCGAGCAGTTCTTC. The encoded protein is CASSLILGGEQFF.

V gene TRBV25-1 combines with J gene TRBJ1-3, with TRBD1 matching over 8 bases. CDR3 length: 17 amino acids. The germline CDR1 and CDR2 sequences are MGHDK and SYGVNS. V lost 2 bases to trimming and J lost 0 bases; unmatched junction nucleotides: 6. For the CDR3, the DNA is TGTGCCAGCAGTGAAGCGGGACAGGTTTACTCTGGAAACACCATATATTTT. It is translated as CASSEAGQVYSGNTIYF.

The V gene is TRBV5-4, the J gene TRBJ2-1; possible D gene TRBD1, 5 bases. CDR3 length: 14 amino acids. The V gene lost 5 bases and the J gene lost 7 bases, with 16 bases spanning the gap. Looked up from germline, CDR1 is SGHNT and CDR2 is YYREEE (reference sequence). CDR3 nucleotides: TGTGCCAGCAGGACTTGGGGCAGAACTAATGAGCAGTTCTTC. It translates to CASRTWGRTNEQFF.

V is TRBV5-6 and J is TRBJ2-3; 7 bases are shared with TRBD1. Per germline, CDR1 SGHDT and CDR2 YYEEEE. The J segment lost 2 bases and the V segment lost 5 bases, leaving 5 bases of the junction unmatched. The length of the CDR3 is 14 residues. The CDR3 DNA follows: TGTGCCAGCAGACGGGGACAGTTCACAGATACGCAGTATTTT. It yields the protein CASRRGQFTDTQYF.

The genes are TRBV4-3 and TRBJ2-1; TRBD2 agrees at 12 bases. Germline assignment: CDR1 LGHNA and CDR2 YSLEER. CDR3 size: 15 residues. The trim removed 6 bases at V and 4 bases at J, leaving 4 bases unmatched. The CDR3 DNA reads TGCGCCAGCAGACCCGGGACTAGCGGGTACAATGAGCAGTTCTTC. Translation: CASRPGTSGYNEQFF.

The genes are TRBV3-1 (or the pseudogene TRBV3-2) and TRBJ2-4; possible D gene TRBD1, 6 bases. The CDR3 is made up of 15 amino acids. Germline V gives CDR1 LGHDT, CDR2 YNNKEL (reference sequence). V lost 4 bases, J lost 6 bases, and 16 bases lay in between. The CDR3 nucleotides are TGTGCCAGCAGCCCATTCCCGGGACATGGAAACATTCAGTACTTC. Protein product: CASSPFPGHGNIQYF.

The V call is TRBV10-3, the J call TRBJ2-7; 7 bases agree with TRBD1. The CDR3 contains 14 residues. Per the germline V gene, CDR1 is ENHRY and CDR2 is SYGVKD. J gave up 2 bases and V 4 bases, and 5 bases lay outside the gene matches. The CDR3 sequence is CAISGQGQTYEQYF. The DNA of the CDR3 is TGTGCCATCAGTGGACAGGGCCAAACCTACGAGCAGTACTTC.

The chain employs TRBV13 and TRBJ2-2; D uncertain. Deletions cut 4 bases from V and 0 bases from J, with 9 bases between. CDR3 size: 15 residues. CDR1 PRHDT and CDR2 FYEKMQ come from the germline V gene (reference sequence). The CDR3 loop is CASSSPEANTGELFF. The CDR3 DNA is TGTGCCAGCAGCTCCCCAGAGGCGAACACCGGGGAGCTGTTTTTT.

Only one count was recorded for this clone. CDR3 in amino acids: CASSRVRDRGFDEQFF. The CDR3 DNA follows: TGTGCCAGTTCAAGAGTACGGGACAGGGGGTTCGATGAGCAGTTCTTC. The chain couples TRBV2 to TRBJ2-1; 11 bases agree with TRBD1. Germline CDR1 and CDR2: SNHLY and FYNNEI. The CDR3 length is 16 residues. With 9 bases clipped from V and 8 bases from J, the junction kept 15 bases outside the gene matches. Drawing the rest from reference TRBV2 and TRBJ2-1, the complete variable domain is EPEVTQTPSHQVTQMGQEVILRCVPISNHLYFYWYRQILGQKVEFLVSFYNNEISEKSEIFDDQFSVERPDGSNFTLKIRSTKLEDSAMYFCASSRVRDRGFDEQFFGPGTRLTVL.

The rearrangement uses TRBV5-6 and TRBJ2-7; tentative D call: TRBD2 (5 bases). CDR1 SGHDT and CDR2 YYEEEE come from the germline V gene. The CDR3 is made up of 14 amino acids. V lost 0 bases and J lost 3, with 10 bases in between. CDR3 DNA: TGTGCCAGCAGCTTGGGAGTTCGGGACTACGAGCAGTACTTC. Its protein product is CASSLGVRDYEQYF. The full variable domain, with the rest looked up from reference TRBV5-6 and TRBJ2-7, is DAGVTQSPTHLIKTRGQQVTLRCSPKSGHDTVSWYQQALGQGPQFIFQYYEEEERQRGNFPDRFSGHQFPNYSSELNVNALLLGDSALYLCASSLGVRDYEQYFGPGTRLTVT.

The V call is TRBV6-6, the J call TRBJ2-1; 12 bases line up with TRBD2. J gave up 7 bases and V 5 bases, and 6 bases lay outside the gene matches. The CDR3 loop spans 15 amino acids. The germline CDR1 and CDR2 sequences are MNHNY and SVGAGI (reference sequence). CDR3 protein: CASSKTSGGGNEQFF. CDR3 bases: TGTGCCAGCAGTAAGACTAGCGGGGGAGGGAATGAGCAGTTCTTC.

This chain joins TRBV13 and TRBJ2-3, with 9 bases lining up with TRBD1. CDR1 PRHDT and CDR2 FYEKMQ come from the germline V gene (reference sequence). With V trimmed by 6 bases and J by 3 bases, 16 bases remained unmatched. The CDR3 length is 18 residues. This CDR3 is CASSKGQGRMGDTDTQYF. CDR3 sequence (DNA): TGTGCCAGCAGTAAAGGACAGGGGAGGATGGGGGATACAGATACGCAGTATTTT.

The genes are TRBV28 and TRBJ1-4; tentative D call: TRBD1 (5 bases). From germline, CDR1 is MDHEN and CDR2 SYDVKM. V was clipped by 10 bases and J by 6 bases, with 12 bases between them. The CDR3 loop spans 12 amino acids. The CDR3: CATRQNHEKLFF. CDR3 nucleotides: TGTGCCACACGACAGAACCATGAAAAACTGTTTTTT.

V usage is TRBV5-6 and J usage is TRBJ2-5; maybe TRBD2 (5 bases). V was shortened by 0 bases and J by 0 bases, with 12 bases between the two germline ends. Germline V gene data show CDR1 as SGHDT and CDR2 as YYEEEE. The CDR3 loop spans 16 amino acids. The CDR3 loop reads CASSLGGNPYQETQYF. In DNA form, the CDR3 reads TGTGCCAGCAGCTTGGGAGGGAACCCCTACCAAGAGACCCAGTACTTC.

For the CDR3, the DNA is TGTGCCAGCAGCTCCCGGACTAGCGGGACCTCAAAGGGGAATGAGCAGTTCTTC. Residues: CASSSRTSGTSKGNEQFF. V and J are TRBV3-1 (or the pseudogene TRBV3-2) and TRBJ2-1; 12 bases fit TRBD2. This CDR3 spans 18 amino acids. Germline CDR1 reads LGHDT; CDR2 reads YNNKEL (reference sequence). After removal of 5 bases from V and 7 bases from J, the junction contained 15 bases not matched to a gene.

This chain uses TRBV9 with TRBJ2-7, with D maybe TRBD1 (8 bases). Germline V CDR1 and CDR2: SGDLS, YYNGEE. This CDR3 region has 14 residues. Deletions cut 0 bases from V and 6 bases from J, with 13 bases between. In DNA form, the CDR3 reads TGTGCCAGCAGCGTAGCTCACAGGGGGGGCGAGCAGTACTTC. It specifies CASSVAHRGGEQYF.

This chain links TRBV5-1 with TRBJ2-3, with TRBD2 matching over 12 bases. This CDR3 region has 16 residues. Germline CDR1 is SGHRS and CDR2 is YFSETQ. The V and J ends lost 4 bases and 5 bases, in that order; junction bases with no gene match: 8. CDR3 loop: CASSASTSGGRDTQYF. The DNA of the CDR3 is TGCGCCAGCAGCGCCTCGACTAGCGGGGGCCGAGATACGCAGTATTTT.

The chain uses TRBV5-1 and TRBJ1-1, with 8 nucleotides matching TRBD1. V shed 3 bases, J shed 4 bases, and the junction held 5 bases outside the gene matches. Germline V gene lookup returns CDR1 SGHRS and CDR2 YFSETQ. The CDR3 has 14 amino acids. CDR3 residues: CASSSPTGGTEAFF. The CDR3 DNA is TGCGCCAGCAGCTCCCCCACAGGGGGCACTGAAGCTTTCTTT.